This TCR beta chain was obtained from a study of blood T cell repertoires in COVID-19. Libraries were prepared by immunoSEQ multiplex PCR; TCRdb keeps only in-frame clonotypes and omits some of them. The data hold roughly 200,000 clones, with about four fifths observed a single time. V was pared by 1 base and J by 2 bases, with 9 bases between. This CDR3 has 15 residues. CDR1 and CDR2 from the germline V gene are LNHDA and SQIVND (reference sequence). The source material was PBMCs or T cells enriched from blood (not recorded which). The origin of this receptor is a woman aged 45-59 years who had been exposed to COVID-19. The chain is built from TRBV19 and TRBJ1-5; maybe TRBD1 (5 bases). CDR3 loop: CASSIGRGGNQPQHF. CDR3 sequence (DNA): TGTGCCAGTAGTATAGGGAGGGGCGGCAATCAGCCCCAGCATTTT. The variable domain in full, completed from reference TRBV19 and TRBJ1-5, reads DGGITQSPKYLFRKEGQNVTLSCEQNLNHDAMYWYRQDPGQGLRLIYYSQIVNDFQKGDIAEGYSVSREKKESFPLTVTSAQKNPTAFYLCASSIGRGGNQPQHFGDGTRLSIL.